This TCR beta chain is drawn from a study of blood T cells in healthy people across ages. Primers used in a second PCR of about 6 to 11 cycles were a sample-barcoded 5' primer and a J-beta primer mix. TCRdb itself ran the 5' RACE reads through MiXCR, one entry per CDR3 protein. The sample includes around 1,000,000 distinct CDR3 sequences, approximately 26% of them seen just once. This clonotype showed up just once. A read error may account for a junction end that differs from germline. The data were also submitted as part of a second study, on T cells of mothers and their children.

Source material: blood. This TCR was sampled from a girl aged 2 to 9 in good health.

The CDR3, as DNA: TGTGCTAGCACCCCGAGCCCTACACTAGAGGGGTACGAGCAGTACTTC. Its protein is CASTPSPTLEGYEQYF. The rearrangement uses TRBV6-1 and TRBJ2-7, with D perhaps matching TRBD1 or TRBD2 (5 bases each). This CDR3 spans 16 amino acids. Germline CDR1 and CDR2: MNHNS and SASEGT.